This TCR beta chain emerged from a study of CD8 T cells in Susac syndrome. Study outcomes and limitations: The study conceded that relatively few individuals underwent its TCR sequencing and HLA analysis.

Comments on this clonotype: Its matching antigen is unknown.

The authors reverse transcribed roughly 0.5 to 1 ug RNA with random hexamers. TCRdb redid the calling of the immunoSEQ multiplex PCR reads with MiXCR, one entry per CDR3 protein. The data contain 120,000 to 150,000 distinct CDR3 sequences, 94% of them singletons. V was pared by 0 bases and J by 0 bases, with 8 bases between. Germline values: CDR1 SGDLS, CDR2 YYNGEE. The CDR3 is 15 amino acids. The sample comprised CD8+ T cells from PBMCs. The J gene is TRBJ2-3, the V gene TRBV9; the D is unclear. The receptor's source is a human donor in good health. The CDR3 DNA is TGTGCCAGCAGCGTAGGAATGACTAGCACAGATACGCAGTATTTT. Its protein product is CASSVGMTSTDTQYF.